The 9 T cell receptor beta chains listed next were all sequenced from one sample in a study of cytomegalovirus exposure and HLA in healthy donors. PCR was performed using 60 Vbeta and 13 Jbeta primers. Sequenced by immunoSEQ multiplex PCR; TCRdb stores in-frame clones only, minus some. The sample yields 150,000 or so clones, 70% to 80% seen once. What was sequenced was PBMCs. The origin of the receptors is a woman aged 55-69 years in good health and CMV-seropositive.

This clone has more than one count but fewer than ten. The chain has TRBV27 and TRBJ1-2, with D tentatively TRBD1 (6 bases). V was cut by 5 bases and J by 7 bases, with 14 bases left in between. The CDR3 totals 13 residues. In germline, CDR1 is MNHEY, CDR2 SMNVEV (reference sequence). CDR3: CASSPATGPGYTF. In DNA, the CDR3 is TGTGCCAGCAGTCCCGCTACAGGGCCTGGCTACACCTTC.

CDR3 in amino acids: CASRQGIAGELFF. CDR3 DNA sequence: TGTGCCAGCAGGCAGGGCATCGCCGGGGAGCTGTTTTTT. The rearrangement uses TRBV9 and TRBJ2-2; the D gene is possibly TRBD1 (5 bases). The germline V and J ends were trimmed by 5 bases and 6 bases, with 11 bases remaining between them. CDR1 SGDLS and CDR2 YYNGEE come from the germline V gene. This CDR3 is 13 amino acids long.

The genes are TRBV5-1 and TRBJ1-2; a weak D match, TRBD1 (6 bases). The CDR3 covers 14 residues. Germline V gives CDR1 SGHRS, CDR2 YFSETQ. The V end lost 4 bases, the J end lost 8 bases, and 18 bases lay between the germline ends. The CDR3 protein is CASSKGDTSIGYTF. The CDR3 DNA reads TGCGCCAGCAGCAAAGGGGACACCTCTATAGGCTACACCTTC.

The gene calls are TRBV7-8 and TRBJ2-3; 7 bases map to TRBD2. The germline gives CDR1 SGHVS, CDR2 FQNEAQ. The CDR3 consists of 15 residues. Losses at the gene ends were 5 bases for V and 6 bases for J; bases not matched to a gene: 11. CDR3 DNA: TGTGCCAGCAGCCTAAAGCGGGAAGAATGGGATACGCAGTATTTT. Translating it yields CASSLKREEWDTQYF.

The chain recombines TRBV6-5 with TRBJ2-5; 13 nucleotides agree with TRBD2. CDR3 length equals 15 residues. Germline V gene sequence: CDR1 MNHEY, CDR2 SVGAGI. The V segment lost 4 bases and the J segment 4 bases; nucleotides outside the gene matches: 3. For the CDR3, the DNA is TGTGCCAGCAGTTTGGGACTAGCGGGATCAGAGACCCAGTACTTC. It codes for CASSLGLAGSETQYF.

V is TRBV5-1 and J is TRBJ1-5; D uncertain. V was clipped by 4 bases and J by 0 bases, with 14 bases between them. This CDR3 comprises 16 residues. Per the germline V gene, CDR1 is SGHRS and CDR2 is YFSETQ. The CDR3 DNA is TGCGCCAGCAGCCCCGCGGGCGGTGATAGCAATCAGCCCCAGCATTTT. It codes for CASSPAGGDSNQPQHF.

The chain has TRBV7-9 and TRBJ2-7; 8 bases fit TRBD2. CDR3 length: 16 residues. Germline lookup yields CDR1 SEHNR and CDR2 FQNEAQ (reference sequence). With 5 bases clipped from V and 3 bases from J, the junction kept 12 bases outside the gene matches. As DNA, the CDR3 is TGTGCCAGCAGCCCGCGTAGCGGGATCACCCACTACGAGCAGTACTTC. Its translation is CASSPRSGITHYEQYF.

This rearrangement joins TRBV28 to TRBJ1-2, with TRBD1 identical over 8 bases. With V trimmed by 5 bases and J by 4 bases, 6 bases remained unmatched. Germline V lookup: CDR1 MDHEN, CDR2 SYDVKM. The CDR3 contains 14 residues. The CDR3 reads CASSPGQEIYGYTF. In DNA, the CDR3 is TGTGCCAGCAGTCCGGGACAGGAAATCTATGGCTACACCTTC.

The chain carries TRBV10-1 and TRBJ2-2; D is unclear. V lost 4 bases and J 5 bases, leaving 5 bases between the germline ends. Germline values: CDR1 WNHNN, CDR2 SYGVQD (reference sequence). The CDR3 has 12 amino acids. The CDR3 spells CASSAMTGELFF. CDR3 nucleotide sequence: TGCGCCAGCAGTGCAATGACCGGGGAGCTGTTTTTT.